One and the same sample provided the 32 T cell receptor beta chains below, sequenced in a study of identical twins. TCRdb itself ran the 5' RACE reads through MiXCR, one entry per CDR3 protein. The top ten hold 4% to 5% of the sample, which has some 250,000 distinct CDR3 sequences, roughly 13% seen once. These sequences were also reported in another study, on yellow fever vaccine responses in identical twins.

The sequenced material came from memory (CD45RO+) T cells sorted from blood. Receptor source: a woman aged 18-29 years in good health.

The sample holds a few counts of this clonotype. J is TRBJ2-2 and V is TRBV11-2; 7 positions match TRBD1. CDR1 and CDR2 from the germline V gene are SGHAT and FQNNGV. The CDR3 spans 15 residues. V dropped 5 bases and J dropped 4; count of bases not matched to a gene: 7. DNA of the CDR3: TGTGCCAGCAGCCCCGACAGGGCGTCCACCGGGGAGCTGTTTTTT. Translation: CASSPDRASTGELFF.

The chain is built from TRBV15 and TRBJ2-5, with 11 bases identical to TRBD2. This CDR3 is built from 15 residues. The V gene end was trimmed by 5 bases and the J gene end by 5 bases; junction bases not matched to a gene: 7. The germline gives CDR1 LNHNV, CDR2 YYDKDF (reference sequence). For the CDR3, the DNA is TGTGCCACCAGCGGCGCTAGCGGGGGGCTCGAGACCCAGTACTTC. It translates to CATSGASGGLETQYF.

In its sample, this clonotype was seen a few times. The J gene is TRBJ2-1, the V gene TRBV7-3; 10 bases are a match to TRBD2. V was clipped by 1 base and J by 4 bases; unmatched bases: 4. Germline-derived CDR1 and CDR2 are SGHTA and FQGTGA. The CDR3 is made up of 16 amino acids. CDR3 sequence reads: CASSLRVAGGYNEQFF. CDR3 nucleotide sequence: TGTGCCAGCAGCTTAAGGGTAGCGGGGGGATACAATGAGCAGTTCTTC.

The rearrangement joins TRBV10-3 to TRBJ2-1; possible D gene TRBD2, 5 bases. This CDR3 has 16 residues. V lost 0 bases to trimming and J lost 3 bases, with 12 bases between them. Per the germline V gene, CDR1 is ENHRY and CDR2 is SYGVKD. The CDR3 sequence: CAISESSAAIYNEQFF. DNA of the CDR3: TGTGCCATCAGTGAGTCCTCAGCGGCGATCTACAATGAGCAGTTCTTC.

CDR3 sequence: CASRRDTVYNEQFF. Written as DNA, the CDR3 is TGTGCCAGCAGGAGGGACACAGTTTACAATGAGCAGTTCTTC. The chain combines TRBV3-1 with TRBJ2-1, with TRBD1 as a possible D gene (6 bases). Per germline, CDR1 LGHDT and CDR2 YNNKEL (reference sequence). V lost 6 bases and J lost 4, with 13 bases in between. The CDR3 runs 14 residues.

This clonotype has a handful of counts. The rearrangement joins TRBV4-1 to TRBJ2-7, with 7 bases identical to TRBD2. CDR1 and CDR2 from the germline V gene are MGHRA and YSYEKL. V was pared by 1 base and J by 3 bases, with 6 bases of the junction left unmatched. This CDR3 has 15 amino acids. The CDR3 loop is CASSQGLSGVYEQYF. CDR3 DNA sequence: TGCGCCAGCAGCCAAGGCCTCAGCGGGGTCTACGAGCAGTACTTC.

This clonotype was seen a few times. The genes are TRBV15 and TRBJ2-5; weak D call: TRBD2 (5 bases). Trimming pared 4 bases from V and 5 bases from J, leaving 14 bases between. The germline V gene encodes CDR1 LNHNV and CDR2 YYDKDF (reference sequence). This CDR3 is built from 14 residues. The CDR3 DNA is TGTGCCACCAGCAAGGAGGCGGCTTCGGAGACCCAGTACTTC. Translation: CATSKEAASETQYF.

This clonotype occurred many times. The chain combines TRBV6-5 with TRBJ1-2; tentatively, D is TRBD1 (5 bases). Germline loops: CDR1 MNHEY, CDR2 SVGAGI. Trimming shortened V by 2 bases and J by 6 bases, and 13 bases separated the two germline ends. The CDR3 is 14 residues long. The chain's CDR3 is CASSYGSGRDGYTF. The DNA of the CDR3 is TGTGCCAGCAGTTACGGGTCAGGGAGAGATGGCTACACCTTC.

This clonotype was counted ten times or more. This sequence joins TRBV7-2 and TRBJ2-5; a possible D gene is TRBD1 (6 bases). CDR3 length: 13 amino acids. Germline V gives CDR1 SGHTA, CDR2 FQGNSA. V lost 5 bases to trimming and J lost 2 bases, with 9 bases between them. The CDR3 spells CASSQQGQETQYF. CDR3 bases: TGTGCCAGCAGCCAACAGGGTCAAGAGACCCAGTACTTC.

This clonotype came up many times. The gene calls are TRBV5-1 and TRBJ2-5, with D uncertain. The CDR3 runs 15 residues. Trimming took 6 bases from V and 5 from J, leaving 20 bases between them. Germline assignment: CDR1 SGHRS and CDR2 YFSETQ. The DNA of the CDR3 is TGCGCCAGCAACGCTAACACACAACCGCTGGAGACCCAGTACTTC. Protein sequence: CASNANTQPLETQYF. Using reference TRBV5-1 and TRBJ2-5 for the parts outside the CDR3, the full variable domain is KAGVTQTPRYLIKTRGQQVTLSCSPISGHRSVSWYQQTPGQGLQFLFEYFSETQRNKGNFPGRFSGRQFSNSRSEMNVSTLELGDSALYLCASNANTQPLETQYFGPGTRLLVL.

This clonotype has a handful of counts. This chain uses TRBV9 with TRBJ1-5, with a tentative D call TRBD1 (6 bases). The CDR3 totals 15 residues. V lost 0 bases, J lost 6 bases, and 13 bases lay in between. Germline CDR1 reads SGDLS; CDR2 reads YYNGEE. CDR3 DNA: TGTGCCAGCAGCGTAGGTAGCGGGGGCGGTCAGCCCCAGCATTTT. Protein sequence: CASSVGSGGGQPQHF.

This clonotype has at least ten counts. The gene calls are TRBV9 and TRBJ2-1; D is undetermined. Trimming removed 1 base from V and 0 bases from J, with 8 bases in between. Germline lookup yields CDR1 SGDLS and CDR2 YYNGEE. The CDR3 is 15 residues long. The chain's CDR3 is CASSVRADSYNEQFF. CDR3 nucleotides: TGTGCCAGCAGCGTACGGGCTGACTCCTACAATGAGCAGTTCTTC.

In this sample, this clonotype turned up a few times. The chain couples TRBV11-2 to TRBJ2-1; 10 nucleotides agree with TRBD2. CDR3 length equals 17 residues. Germline-derived CDR1 and CDR2 are SGHAT and FQNNGV. The V gene end was trimmed by 0 bases and the J gene end by 7 bases; junction bases not matched to a gene: 9. Written as DNA, the CDR3 is TGTGCCAGCAGCTTAGAGGGAATAGCGGGAGGCCGGAATGAGCAGTTCTTC. It is translated as CASSLEGIAGGRNEQFF. The whole variable domain, filled in from reference TRBV11-2 and TRBJ2-1, reads EAGVAQSPRYKIIEKRQSVAFWCNPISGHATLYWYQQILGQGPKLLIQFQNNGVVDDSQLPKDRFSAERLKGVDSTLKIQPAKLEDSAVYLCASSLEGIAGGRNEQFFGPGTRLTVL.

Worth noting for this clonotype: Mismatch with germline at one junction end may stem from a read error. CDR3 in amino acids: CCAPLPRGLAGTDTQYF. The CDR3 nucleotides read TGCTGTGCTCCCTTACCGAGAGGACTAGCGGGCACAGATACGCAGTATTTT. The chain combines TRBV20-1 with TRBJ2-3; TRBD2 matches at 10 bases. Germline V gives CDR1 DFQATT, CDR2 SNEGSKA (reference sequence). The CDR3 is 17 amino acids.

Only a few counts were recorded for this clonotype. The rearrangement links TRBV7-8 to TRBJ1-4; D is uncertain. V was clipped by 1 base and J by 10 bases, with 16 bases between them. Germline V gene lookup returns CDR1 SGHVS and CDR2 FQNEAQ. The CDR3 has 15 amino acids. Written as DNA, the CDR3 is TGTGCCAGCAGCTTAGTACGCACTGGCCCGGGAAAACTGTTTTTT. Its protein is CASSLVRTGPGKLFF.

This clonotype was recorded many times. The CDR3 bases are TGTGCCAGCAGTTTGGGCAGGGGTTCACCCCTCCACTTT. The encoded protein is CASSLGRGSPLHF. This rearrangement joins TRBV12-3 or TRBV12-4 to TRBJ1-6; D is possibly TRBD1 (6 bases). V dropped 3 bases and J dropped 9 bases, with 9 bases sitting between them. The CDR3 spans 13 residues.

This chain uses TRBV5-1 with TRBJ2-5; D ambiguous. Per germline, CDR1 SGHRS and CDR2 YFSETQ. V was shortened by 4 bases and J by 3 bases, with 13 bases between the two germline ends. There are 14 residues in the CDR3. The CDR3 DNA reads TGCGCCAGCAGCCCGGACGGATTAAAAGAGACCCAGTACTTC. Residues: CASSPDGLKETQYF.

This clonotype was recorded at least ten times. The V and J genes are TRBV7-2 and TRBJ2-3, with 10 nucleotides matching TRBD2. V lost 5 bases, J lost 0 bases, and 8 bases stayed unmatched. CDR1 is SGHTA and CDR2 is FQGNSA in the germline V gene. This CDR3 region has 17 residues. The CDR3 spells CASSNRGLAASTDTQYF. In nucleotides, the CDR3 is TGTGCCAGCAGCAACCGTGGACTAGCGGCTAGCACAGATACGCAGTATTTT.

This clonotype showed up many times. The chain couples TRBV12-3 or TRBV12-4 to TRBJ2-5; D unresolved. This CDR3 has 13 residues. Trimming took off 1 base at V and 6 bases at J, with 9 bases between the two ends. CDR3 residues: CASSLDPGKTQYF. The DNA for the CDR3 is TGTGCCAGCAGTTTAGATCCTGGGAAGACCCAGTACTTC.

This clonotype has just a few counts. V and J are TRBV4-2 and TRBJ2-5, with TRBD2 matching 9 bases. Germline values: CDR1 LGHNA, CDR2 YNFKEQ. The V and J ends lost 1 base and 5 bases, in that order; junction bases with no gene match: 8. This CDR3 has 16 residues. CDR3 in amino acids: CASSQVGRAGGETQYF. CDR3 nucleotides: TGTGCCAGCAGCCAAGTTGGACGGGCGGGAGGGGAGACCCAGTACTTC.

This chain joins TRBV30 and TRBJ2-7, with D perhaps assigned TRBD1 or TRBD2 (5 bases each). Trimming shortened V by 0 bases and J by 0 bases, and 9 bases separated the two germline ends. The CDR3 loop spans 14 amino acids. Germline CDR1 GTSNPN, CDR2 SVGIG (reference sequence). CDR3 protein: CAWSVKGSSYEQYF. In DNA form, the CDR3 reads TGTGCCTGGAGTGTAAAGGGGAGCTCCTACGAGCAGTACTTC.

This clonotype was observed a single time. The chain combines TRBV20-1 with TRBJ2-2; 12 bases fit TRBD2. V shed 3 bases, J shed 7 bases, and the junction held 3 bases outside the gene matches. The CDR3 loop spans 14 amino acids. In germline, CDR1 is DFQATT, CDR2 SNEGSKA (reference sequence). CDR3 DNA sequence: TGCAGTGCTAGGACTAGCGGGGGTCTCGGGGAGCTGTTTTTT. Translating gives CSARTSGGLGELFF.

This clonotype has more than one count but fewer than ten. This chain uses TRBV30 with TRBJ2-1; D unclear. Germline loops: CDR1 GTSNPN, CDR2 SVGIG (reference sequence). The CDR3 contains 13 residues. V was pared by 2 bases and J by 5 bases, with 10 bases between. CDR3 nucleotide sequence: TGTGCCTGGAGTCTTACAGAGCACAATGAGCAGTTCTTC. Its translation is CAWSLTEHNEQFF.

This clonotype was observed once. A read error is possible here, since a much larger clone lies one base away. This sequence joins TRBV7-9 and TRBJ2-2; 9 bases align to TRBD1. After removal of 6 bases from V and 3 bases from J, the junction contained 11 bases not matched to a gene. This CDR3 contains 17 residues. Looked up from germline, CDR1 is SEHNR and CDR2 is FQNEAQ (reference sequence). For the CDR3, the DNA is TGTGCCAGCAGTTATCTTTACAGGGGGCGTGACACCGGGGAGCTGTTTTTT. Protein: CASSYLYRGRDTGELFF.

The sample holds many counts of this clonotype. This chain uses TRBV29-1 with TRBJ2-1; D possibly corresponds to TRBD2 (7 bases). The V and J ends lost 4 bases and 7 bases respectively, with 14 bases between them. Germline V gene sequence: CDR1 SQVTM, CDR2 ANQGSEA. CDR3 length: 13 residues. CDR3 sequence reads: CSVGGGRWNEQFF. The CDR3 DNA is TGCAGCGTTGGGGGGGGCCGGTGGAATGAGCAGTTCTTC.

This chain links TRBV20-1 with TRBJ2-5; D is uncertain. Germline CDR1 DFQATT, CDR2 SNEGSKA (reference sequence). CDR3 length: 16 amino acids. V was clipped by 2 bases and J by 7 bases, with 23 bases between them. The CDR3 region is CSARWQTGLRFGTQYF. The CDR3, as DNA: TGCAGTGCTAGATGGCAGACTGGGTTGAGGTTTGGGACCCAGTACTTC.

This clonotype was seen only a few times. This sequence joins TRBV12-3 or TRBV12-4 and TRBJ2-2; maybe TRBD1 (5 bases). V lost 5 bases and J lost 4, with 11 bases in between. CDR3 size: 14 residues. The CDR3, as DNA: TGTGCCAGCAGTCCCACAGGTTCCACCGGGGAGCTGTTTTTT. This sequence encodes CASSPTGSTGELFF.

The chain has TRBV4-3 and TRBJ2-1, with TRBD2 as a possible D gene (5 bases). CDR3 length: 14 amino acids. Germline values: CDR1 LGHNA, CDR2 YSLEER. Trimming pared 3 bases from V and 3 bases from J, leaving 9 bases between. The CDR3 DNA reads as TGCGCCAGCAGCCAGGAGGTTTTCTACAATGAGCAGTTCTTC. This gives the protein CASSQEVFYNEQFF.

The chain carries TRBV5-1 and TRBJ2-7; D remains ambiguous. The CDR3 totals 13 residues. Germline V gene data show CDR1 as SGHRS and CDR2 as YFSETQ. V lost 4 bases to trimming and J lost 4 bases, with 12 bases between them. For the CDR3, the DNA is TGCGCCAGCAGCCTGGACCTGAAGTACGAGCAGTACTTC. Protein product: CASSLDLKYEQYF.

The sample holds a few counts of this clonotype. CDR3 bases: TGCAGCGTGGGAGGACAGGGAGGGGAGCAGTTCTTC. Translation gives CSVGGQGGEQFF. The chain employs TRBV29-1 and TRBJ2-1; D possibly corresponds to TRBD1 (8 bases). The germline V gene has CDR1 SQVTM and CDR2 ANQGSEA. The CDR3 is 12 residues long. V gave up 6 bases and J gave up 10 bases, with 16 bases separating them.

This clonotype was seen a few times. The V gene is TRBV6-1, the J gene TRBJ2-5; weak D call: TRBD2 (5 bases). Germline V gene sequence: CDR1 MNHNS, CDR2 SASEGT. The CDR3 covers 14 residues. Trimming left V 4 bases short and J 7 bases short, with 16 bases between. CDR3 amino acids: CASSASGGYGTQYF. CDR3 nucleotides: TGTGCCAGCAGTGCTTCAGGAGGCTATGGGACCCAGTACTTC.

The J gene is TRBJ2-7, the V gene TRBV10-1, with 9 bases matching TRBD1. The CDR3 loop spans 16 amino acids. Trimming removed 6 bases from V and 2 bases from J; junction bases left unmatched: 11. CDR1 is WNHNN, CDR2 SYGVQD, per germline (reference sequence). The CDR3 is CASSPNLGQGTYEQYF. The DNA for the CDR3 is TGCGCCAGCAGCCCTAATCTGGGACAGGGAACCTACGAGCAGTACTTC.